These 24 T cell receptor beta chains share one sample of origin, sequenced in a study of Graves' ophthalmopathy and Graves' hyperthyroidism. RNA transcripts yielded amplified TCR beta CDR3 regions. RT-PCR was first run with HTBI primers, then multiplex PCR in a second round. A single record per CDR3 protein comes from TCRdb applying MiXCR to the multiplex PCR reads. The sample includes 660,000 or so distinct CDR3 sequences, about 40% of them seen just once. The sequencing input was peripheral blood. The receptors shown here come from an adult man with Graves' ophthalmopathy.

In its sample, this clonotype was seen once. The chain couples TRBV7-9 to TRBJ2-5, with 8 positions matching TRBD2. The germline V gene encodes CDR1 SEHNR and CDR2 FQNEAQ (reference sequence). Trimming took 5 bases from V and 5 from J; bases not matched to a gene: 10. CDR3 length equals 15 residues. CDR3 DNA sequence: TGTGCCAGCAGCCCTGTGAGCGGGGGAGGGGAGACCCAGTACTTC. Translation: CASSPVSGGGETQYF.

This clonotype was detected many times. The chain carries TRBV2 and TRBJ1-2, with 7 bases lining up with TRBD1. This CDR3 has 13 residues. Looked up from germline, CDR1 is SNHLY and CDR2 is FYNNEI. The V segment lost 6 bases and the J segment 7 bases; nucleotides outside the gene matches: 8. CDR3: CASRVQGPSGYTF. The CDR3 coding sequence is TGTGCCAGCAGGGTACAGGGGCCGTCTGGCTACACCTTC.

This clonotype was counted many times. The chain links TRBV10-3 to TRBJ2-5; the match to TRBD1 covers 10 bases. The germline V gene encodes CDR1 ENHRY and CDR2 SYGVKD. This CDR3 spans 16 amino acids. The J segment lost 4 bases and the V segment lost 10 bases, leaving 15 bases of the junction unmatched. CDR3 loop: CASGSQGQGLTETQYF. Here the CDR3 DNA reads TGTGCCAGCGGTTCCCAGGGACAGGGGCTGACAGAGACCCAGTACTTC.

This chain links TRBV29-1 with TRBJ2-5; 7 bases fit TRBD2. Germline V gene lookup returns CDR1 SQVTM and CDR2 ANQGSEA. Trimming at V came to 7 bases and at J to 2 bases, leaving 1 base not matched to a gene. The CDR3 has 11 amino acids. The CDR3 loop is CSGTRQETQYF. The CDR3, as DNA: TGCAGCGGGACTAGACAAGAGACCCAGTACTTC. Supplemented by reference TRBV29-1 and TRBJ2-5, the full variable domain reads SAVISQKPSRDICQRGTSLTIQCQVDSQVTMMFWYRQQPGQSLTLIATANQGSEATYESGFVIDKFPISRPNLTFSTLTVSNMSPEDSSIYLCSGTRQETQYFGPGTRLLVL.

The rearrangement links TRBV12-3 or TRBV12-4 to TRBJ1-1; possibly TRBD1 for D (6 bases). The CDR3 has 16 residues. Trimming took off 3 bases at V and 7 bases at J, with 21 bases between the two ends. CDR3 amino acids: CASSLRGGRWGGEAFF. Written as DNA, the CDR3 is TGTGCCAGCAGTTTGCGGGGGGGGCGTTGGGGAGGTGAAGCTTTCTTT.

At least ten counts were recorded for this clonotype. The J gene is TRBJ1-6, the V gene TRBV6-6, with D unclear. Germline V gives CDR1 MNHNY, CDR2 SVGAGI (reference sequence). The CDR3 runs to 14 residues. Trimming removed 2 bases from V and 4 bases from J, with 6 bases in between. As DNA, the CDR3 is TGTGCCAGCAGTTACCTGGGATATAATTCACCCCTCCACTTT. Translation: CASSYLGYNSPLHF.

The rearrangement joins TRBV5-1 to TRBJ2-5; 14 bases match TRBD2. The ends lost 0 bases at V and 7 bases at J; junction bases unmatched: 8. The CDR3 is 17 residues long. CDR1 SGHRS and CDR2 YFSETQ come from the germline V gene. CDR3 nucleotides: TGCGCCAGCAGCTTGGGAAGACTAGCGGGAGGGCCCGGGACCCAGTACTTC. This codes for CASSLGRLAGGPGTQYF.

J is TRBJ2-7 and V is TRBV6-1; 11 nucleotides agree with TRBD1. V trimming: 4 bases; J trimming: 1 base; junction bases outside the gene matches: 9. CDR1 is MNHNS and CDR2 is SASEGT in the germline V gene. The CDR3 is 17 amino acids. The CDR3 protein is CASSATRTGGRSYEQYF. The CDR3, as DNA: TGTGCCAGCAGTGCCACACGGACAGGGGGCAGGTCCTACGAGCAGTACTTC.

The chain carries TRBV12-5 and TRBJ2-7, with D possibly being TRBD1 or TRBD2 (5 bases each). The germline CDR1 and CDR2 sequences are LGHNT and FRNRAP. The CDR3 sequence is 19 residues long. Trimming shortened V by 2 bases and J by 2 bases, and 25 bases separated the two germline ends. CDR3 bases: TGTGCTAGTGGTTTGATCCAACCCAATCCGGGACCTGGGGCCTACGAGCAGTACTTC. This gives the protein CASGLIQPNPGPGAYEQYF.

The gene calls are TRBV7-9 and TRBJ2-5; 8 bases agree with TRBD1. The J segment lost 3 bases and the V segment lost 6 bases, leaving 6 bases of the junction unmatched. CDR1 and CDR2 (germline): SEHNR, FQNEAQ (reference sequence). The length of the CDR3 is 14 residues. The CDR3 spells CASSVRGREETQYF. The CDR3 DNA sequence: TGTGCCAGCAGTGTCAGGGGGCGGGAAGAGACCCAGTACTTC.

This clonotype was seen at least ten times. The chain employs TRBV24-1 and TRBJ2-5; the D gene could be TRBD1 or TRBD2 (5 bases each). The V gene lost 1 base and the J gene lost 3 bases, with 14 bases spanning the gap. This CDR3 has 16 residues. CDR1 and CDR2 from the germline V gene are KGHDR and SFDVKD. The CDR3 protein is CATSDFRLGTKETQYF. As DNA, the CDR3 is TGTGCCACCAGTGATTTCAGGCTCGGGACGAAAGAGACCCAGTACTTC.

V gene TRBV12-5 combines with J gene TRBJ1-6; D is ambiguous. CDR1 and CDR2 from the germline V gene are LGHNT and FRNRAP. The CDR3 consists of 12 residues. V was cut by 5 bases and J by 6 bases, with 5 bases left in between. The CDR3 region is CASGPANSPLHF. CDR3 in DNA: TGTGCTAGTGGTCCCGCTAATTCACCCCTCCACTTT.

This clonotype was found a few times. The chain recombines TRBV2 with TRBJ1-6; D ambiguous. Germline CDR1 SNHLY, CDR2 FYNNEI. Trimming left V 2 bases short and J 7 bases short, with 12 bases between. This CDR3 is 15 amino acids long. CDR3 amino acids: CASSERLAVNSPLHF. CDR3 DNA sequence: TGTGCCAGCAGTGAAAGACTAGCGGTGAATTCACCCCTCCACTTT.

This clonotype has a count of ten or more. The CDR3 loop is CASSGPQGAEAFF. The CDR3 DNA reads as TGTGCCAGCAGCGGTCCCCAGGGGGCTGAAGCTTTCTTT. This chain connects TRBV9 to TRBJ1-1, with TRBD1 matching over 7 bases. Germline V gene lookup returns CDR1 SGDLS and CDR2 YYNGEE. Trimming cost V 3 bases and J 6 bases; bases outside gene matches: 5. The CDR3 runs 13 residues.

This clonotype was picked up many times. V gene TRBV10-3 combines with J gene TRBJ1-3; D possibly corresponds to TRBD1 (6 bases). The CDR3 totals 14 residues. Germline V gives CDR1 ENHRY, CDR2 SYGVKD. CDR3 in DNA: TGTGCTAGCACGGGCCGGGACAATGGAAACACCATATATTTT. It encodes CASTGRDNGNTIYF.

About this clonotype: The junction does not match germline at one end; this may be a read error. The chain is built from TRBV7-2 and TRBJ1-1; D gene unclear. CDR1 is SGHTA and CDR2 is FQGNSA in the germline V gene. The CDR3 contains 15 residues. CDR3 coding DNA: TGTGCCAGCAGCTTAATAAGGACCAACAAGGCTGAAGCTTCCTTT. Translation: CASSLIRTNKAEASF.

At least ten counts were recorded for this clonotype. The DNA of the CDR3 is TGTGCCATCAGTATGGACAGCTCCTACGAGCAGTACTTC. Translating it yields CAISMDSSYEQYF. The rearrangement joins TRBV10-3 to TRBJ2-7; weak D call: TRBD1 (6 bases). Per the germline V gene, CDR1 is ENHRY and CDR2 is SYGVKD. CDR3 size: 13 residues. Trimming took off 5 bases at V and 0 bases at J, with 8 bases between the two ends.

Of note for this clonotype: A junction boundary mismatches the germline segment, possibly from a read error. The genes are TRBV6-5 and TRBJ2-2; 11 bases line up with TRBD1. This CDR3 has 18 residues. The germline V gene encodes CDR1 MNHEY and CDR2 SVGAGI. CDR3 nucleotide sequence: TGTGCCAGCAGAATGACCCCCTCGGACAGGGGGCGTACCGGGGAGCTGTCTTTT. Protein: CASRMTPSDRGRTGELSF.

There are many counts of this clonotype. This chain joins TRBV7-6 and TRBJ2-5; 8 nucleotides match TRBD1. Trimming removed 5 bases from V and 4 bases from J; junction bases left unmatched: 9. The CDR3 has 15 residues. From germline, CDR1 is SGHVS and CDR2 FNYEAQ. CDR3 region: CASSQGAVRGETQYF. The CDR3 coding sequence is TGTGCCAGCAGCCAGGGGGCGGTCCGAGGAGAGACCCAGTACTTC.

In this sample, this clonotype turned up many times. The chain employs TRBV7-2 and TRBJ1-4; D is uncertain. This CDR3 is built from 14 residues. CDR1 is SGHTA, CDR2 FQGNSA, per germline. V was cut by 2 bases and J by 4 bases, with 8 bases left in between. CDR3 in DNA: TGTGCCAGCAGCTTATGGGGTGGTAATGAAAAACTGTTTTTT. This translates into CASSLWGGNEKLFF.

This sequence joins TRBV5-4 and TRBJ1-2, with D uncertain. The germline gives CDR1 SGHNT, CDR2 YYREEE (reference sequence). The V and J ends lost 0 bases and 0 bases respectively, with 12 bases between them. The CDR3 has 16 amino acids. CDR3 nucleotides: TGTGCCAGCAGCTTGGGCGGAGTTTTAGCTAACTATGGCTACACCTTC. It translates to CASSLGGVLANYGYTF.

This chain joins TRBV9 and TRBJ2-3; D perhaps matches TRBD1 (5 bases). The germline V and J ends were trimmed by 3 bases and 0 bases, with 14 bases remaining between them. The CDR3 runs to 16 residues. The germline V gene has CDR1 SGDLS and CDR2 YYNGEE. The CDR3 DNA reads as TGTGCCAGCAGCGGCAAGGGCAGGGCTAGCACAGATACGCAGTATTTT. It codes for CASSGKGRASTDTQYF. The full variable domain, rest sourced from reference TRBV9 and TRBJ2-3, is DSGVTQTPKHLITATGQRVTLRCSPRSGDLSVYWYQQSLDQGLQFLIQYYNGEERAKGNILERFSAQQFPDLHSELNLSSLELGDSALYFCASSGKGRASTDTQYFGPGTRLTVL.

On this clonotype: At one end, the junction sequence differs from germline, possibly due to a read error. This sequence joins TRBV10-3 and TRBJ1-5; TRBD1 agrees at 8 bases. The germline V gene encodes CDR1 ENHRY and CDR2 SYGVKD. The CDR3 extends over 19 amino acids. This CDR3 is CASSYSVTGESRGNQPQHF. The CDR3 DNA is TGTGCCAGCAGTTACTCGGTGACAGGGGAATCGCGGGGCAATCAGCCCCAGCATTTT.

The chain links TRBV6-1 to TRBJ1-5, with D possibly matching TRBD1 (5 bases). The CDR3 has 15 amino acids. CDR1 is MNHNS, CDR2 SASEGT, per germline. Trimming took off 0 bases at V and 4 bases at J, with 10 bases between the two ends. The DNA of the CDR3 is TGTGCCAGCAGTGAAGCCGGGGCAGCAAATCAGCCCCAGCATTTT. As protein: CASSEAGAANQPQHF.